The 21 T cell receptor beta chains below were found in one sample sequenced in a study of control samples from healthy donors and cancer patients. TCRdb's table, derived via immunoSEQ multiplex PCR, lists solely in-frame clones and lacks some. The profile shows about 170,000 clones, 90% to 95% of them singletons. Specimen: blood. The receptors were gathered from an older woman in good health.

This chain joins TRBV5-4 and TRBJ2-3, with 15 bases lining up with TRBD2. CDR1 and CDR2 from the germline V gene are SGHNT and YYREEE (reference sequence). The CDR3 is 17 amino acids. Germline trimming cut 2 bases from V and 8 bases from J; bases unmatched to any gene: 9. The CDR3 reads CASSFEGLAGGRSTQYF. The CDR3 DNA reads TGTGCCAGCAGCTTTGAAGGACTAGCGGGGGGGCGGAGTACGCAGTATTTT.

The V and J genes are TRBV30 and TRBJ2-1; TRBD1 or TRBD2 may be the D gene (6 bases each). The CDR3 runs to 12 residues. Germline CDR1 is GTSNPN and CDR2 is SVGIG (reference sequence). V lost 6 bases to trimming and J lost 13 bases, with 19 bases between them. CDR3 region: CACRPSGGVQFF. CDR3 coding DNA: TGTGCCTGCCGGCCGTCCGGGGGCGTTCAGTTCTTC.

The chain recombines TRBV4-1 with TRBJ2-1; D is ambiguous. The ends were cut back, 1 base at V and 4 bases at J, with 11 bases in the middle. This CDR3 contains 15 residues. Looked up from germline, CDR1 is MGHRA and CDR2 is YSYEKL. The CDR3 DNA reads as TGCGCCAGCAGCCAAGTGTTGGCAGCGTACAATGAGCAGTTCTTC. Translating gives CASSQVLAAYNEQFF.

The V and J genes are TRBV5-4 and TRBJ1-2, with TRBD1 as a possible D gene (5 bases). Germline lookup yields CDR1 SGHNT and CDR2 YYREEE (reference sequence). Trimming pared 0 bases from V and 4 bases from J, leaving 13 bases between. The CDR3 is made up of 15 amino acids. The CDR3 coding sequence is TGTGCCAGCAGCTTGGATCTGGGGCTCGGCTATGGCTACACCTTC. It is translated as CASSLDLGLGYGYTF.

The J gene is TRBJ1-2, the V gene TRBV9, with D uncertain. The CDR3 sequence is 16 residues long. Looked up from germline, CDR1 is SGDLS and CDR2 is YYNGEE. Trimming removed 5 bases from V and 0 bases from J, with 17 bases in between. This CDR3 is CASSAAQDRTNYGYTF. As DNA, the CDR3 is TGTGCCAGCAGTGCTGCGCAGGATCGGACTAACTATGGCTACACCTTC. Full variable domain (missing parts from reference TRBV9 and TRBJ1-2): DSGVTQTPKHLITATGQRVTLRCSPRSGDLSVYWYQQSLDQGLQFLIQYYNGEERAKGNILERFSAQQFPDLHSELNLSSLELGDSALYFCASSAAQDRTNYGYTFGSGTRLTVV.

This chain links TRBV6-2 or TRBV6-3 with TRBJ1-1; D remains ambiguous. Germline V lookup: CDR1 MNHEY, CDR2 SVGEGT. The CDR3 has 14 amino acids. V was clipped by 4 bases and J by 0 bases, with 9 bases between them. The CDR3 reads CASSFQLVNTEAFF. For the CDR3, the DNA is TGTGCCAGCAGTTTTCAACTGGTGAACACTGAAGCTTTCTTT.

This sequence joins TRBV9 and TRBJ2-3; 10 bases are shared with TRBD2. V lost 2 bases to trimming and J lost 2 bases; unmatched junction nucleotides: 2. This CDR3 is built from 15 residues. Germline CDR1 reads SGDLS; CDR2 reads YYNGEE. CDR3 nucleotide sequence: TGTGCCAGCAGCGTTAGCGGGGGGCACACAGATACGCAGTATTTT. It yields the protein CASSVSGGHTDTQYF.

The chain is built from TRBV9 and TRBJ1-1; the match to TRBD1 covers 9 bases. V was clipped by 1 base and J by 6 bases; unmatched bases: 7. The CDR3 runs to 15 residues. The germline CDR1 and CDR2 sequences are SGDLS and YYNGEE. This chain's CDR3 is CASSVTGGGLSEAFF. CDR3 bases: TGTGCCAGCAGCGTAACAGGGGGCGGCTTATCTGAAGCTTTCTTT.

This chain connects TRBV3-1 (or the pseudogene TRBV3-2) to TRBJ1-2; possibly TRBD1 for D (6 bases). Germline loops: CDR1 LGHDT, CDR2 YNNKEL (reference sequence). The CDR3 loop spans 14 amino acids. The V end was cut by 0 bases, the J end by 2 bases, with 7 bases between. The CDR3 nucleotides read TGTGCCAGCAGCCAAGATAGGGGGAACTATGGCTACACCTTC. Translation gives CASSQDRGNYGYTF.

The genes are TRBV12-3 or TRBV12-4 and TRBJ2-1, with a tentative D call TRBD2 (6 bases). Trimming took 2 bases from V and 5 from J, leaving 7 bases between them. This CDR3 comprises 13 residues. DNA for the CDR3: TGTGCCAGCAGTTTATCGGGGGACAATGAGCAGTTCTTC. Its protein product is CASSLSGDNEQFF.

This sequence joins TRBV5-1 and TRBJ2-1; TRBD1 is a possible D gene (8 bases). This CDR3 contains 15 residues. V was cut by 6 bases and J by 5 bases, with 18 bases left in between. Per the germline V gene, CDR1 is SGHRS and CDR2 is YFSETQ. The CDR3 sequence: CASKRGGQVNNEQFF. CDR3 bases: TGCGCCAGCAAAAGGGGGGGACAGGTAAACAATGAGCAGTTCTTC.

This chain links TRBV5-1 with TRBJ2-3; 9 nucleotides line up with TRBD2. The V gene's germline CDR1 is SGHRS and CDR2 YFSETQ. Germline trimming cut 4 bases from V and 4 bases from J; bases unmatched to any gene: 13. The CDR3 has 17 amino acids. CDR3 sequence: CASSKHQGGGAPDTQYF. In DNA form, the CDR3 reads TGCGCCAGCAGCAAACATCAGGGCGGGGGGGCCCCAGATACGCAGTATTTT.

This clone was seen only once. The chain joins TRBV7-3 to TRBJ2-2; the D gene is possibly TRBD2 (5 bases). V lost 6 bases and J 5 bases, leaving 19 bases between the germline ends. The CDR3 is made up of 16 amino acids. The V gene's germline CDR1 is SGHTA and CDR2 FQGTGA. In DNA form, the CDR3 reads TGTGCCAGCAGTTTACCCCAACTAGGATCGACCGGGGAGCTGTTTTTT. This translates into CASSLPQLGSTGELFF.

The CDR3: CASSKAGQGYYGYTF. The CDR3 coding sequence is TGTGCCAGCAGCAAAGCGGGGCAGGGATACTATGGCTACACCTTC. This chain uses TRBV27 with TRBJ1-2; tentative D call: TRBD1 (5 bases). The CDR3 runs 15 residues. CDR1 is MNHEY and CDR2 is SMNVEV in the germline V gene (reference sequence). The V and J ends lost 6 bases and 3 bases respectively, with 17 bases between them.

This chain connects TRBV14 to TRBJ2-5; D perhaps matches TRBD1 (7 bases). The V and J ends lost 4 bases and 1 base respectively, with 16 bases between them. The CDR3 has 16 amino acids. Germline CDR1 reads SGHDN; CDR2 reads FVKESK. The CDR3 DNA reads TGTGCCAGCAGCCCACTTAGCGGACAGGCCCAAGAGACCCAGTACTTC. It translates to CASSPLSGQAQETQYF.

The V and J genes are TRBV2 and TRBJ1-5, with D perhaps matching TRBD1 (5 bases). The length of the CDR3 is 14 residues. Germline lookup yields CDR1 SNHLY and CDR2 FYNNEI. Trimming left V 4 bases short and J 0 bases short, with 7 bases between. For the CDR3, the DNA is TGTGCCAGCAGTGGGACAACTAGCAATCAGCCCCAGCATTTT. Encoded protein: CASSGTTSNQPQHF.

The chain combines TRBV12-3 or TRBV12-4 with TRBJ2-1; maybe TRBD2 (6 bases). Between the trimmed V and J ends, which lost 5 bases and 9 bases, there was a span of 11 bases. The CDR3 has 12 residues. CDR3 amino acids: CASSGGTAEQFF. CDR3 nucleotides: TGTGCCAGCAGTGGGGGGACGGCTGAGCAGTTCTTC.

The rearrangement links TRBV2 to TRBJ2-5, with 9 positions matching TRBD2. Per germline, CDR1 SNHLY and CDR2 FYNNEI. Germline trimming cut 3 bases from V and 2 bases from J; bases unmatched to any gene: 4. The CDR3 spans 15 residues. The CDR3: CASSDFTSGQETQYF. The CDR3 region has the DNA TGTGCCAGCAGTGATTTTACTAGCGGGCAAGAGACCCAGTACTTC.

This rearrangement joins TRBV4-1 to TRBJ1-4, with TRBD1 as a possible D gene (6 bases). The CDR3 has 18 residues. Germline CDR1 MGHRA, CDR2 YSYEKL. Trimming removed 2 bases from V and 0 bases from J, with 16 bases in between. CDR3 nucleotides: TGCGCCAGCAGCCAACCGGGAAGGGGGAGGGCAACTAATGAAAAACTGTTTTTT. It translates to CASSQPGRGRATNEKLFF.

This chain joins TRBV4-3 and TRBJ2-3; TRBD2 matches 8 bases. This CDR3 has 16 residues. Trimming at V came to 8 bases and at J to 0 bases, leaving 10 bases not matched to a gene. The germline V gene has CDR1 LGHNA and CDR2 YSLEER. The CDR3 DNA follows: TGCGCCAGCGCCCATCAGGCTAGCGGGAGCACAGATACGCAGTATTTT. Amino acid sequence: CASAHQASGSTDTQYF.

This chain joins TRBV5-8 and TRBJ2-1; D tentatively reads TRBD1 or TRBD2 (5 bases each). The CDR3 is 15 amino acids. The V end was cut by 5 bases, the J end by 4 bases, with 16 bases between. CDR1 and CDR2 (germline): SGHTS, YDEGEE. CDR3 coding DNA: TGTGCCAGCAGTCCAGGGTTCGGGATTTACAATGAGCAGTTCTTC. Protein sequence: CASSPGFGIYNEQFF.